The clone carrying this T cell receptor beta chain was recorded only once. Assignment of participants to cohorts was predicated upon participant-reported clinical history. All recovered Cohort 3 donors got two negative PCRs, got clearance, or saw symptom resolution. The data belong to a study of blood T cell repertoires in COVID-19. Turning to the study itself: COVID-19 samples collected from the United States, Italy and Spain covered acute and convalescent phases. PBMCs, B-cell-depleted T cells, or T cells were the source of the cDNA or gDNA that made up the material.

Clones were sequenced by immunoSEQ multiplex PCR, and TCRdb holds only the in-frame ones, with some missing. The sample gives approximately 480,000 clones, 75% to 90% of which show up once; 0.7% is in the top ten. The origin of this receptor is a woman between 18 and 29 years old who had recovered from COVID-19. The sample comprised PBMCs or T cells enriched from blood (not recorded which).

CDR3 protein: CASSWRAGAGANVLTF. CDR3 bases: TGTGCCAGCAGCTGGCGGGCAGGGGCTGGGGCCAACGTCCTGACTTTC. The gene calls are TRBV5-6 and TRBJ2-6; a weak D match, TRBD1 (6 bases). V lost 3 bases and J 2 bases, leaving 12 bases between the germline ends. The CDR3 is 16 amino acids. Germline loops: CDR1 SGHDT, CDR2 YYEEEE.